Below, one TCR beta chain is given with its context. The data are from a study of post-analysis software for immune sequencing data. Study-wide context: Patients with relapsing-remitting, secondary progressive and progressive-relapsing multiple sclerosis courses were all represented.

Unique-molecular-identifier-tagged TCR beta cDNA libraries were used. About 500,000 cDNA molecules were obtained per 1 to 10 million input T cells. MiXCR was run by TCRdb on the PCR reads, yielding one entry per CDR3 protein. This sample has roughly 800,000 distinct CDR3 sequences; 25% to 30% occur once, and the top ten carry around 0.6%. The sequence was collected from a girl between 10 and 17 years old with multiple sclerosis. Sample: blood.

The CDR3 nucleotides are TGTGCCAGCACCCGGGTTGGGACAGGGGCGGACGAGCAGTACTTC. Its translation: CASTRVGTGADEQYF. The rearrangement uses TRBV7-2 and TRBJ2-5; 10 bases are a match to TRBD1. The J call may be in error: the DNA end matches TRBJ2-7 better. The CDR3 sequence is 15 residues long. Germline lookup yields CDR1 SGHTA and CDR2 FQGNSA.